The rows below give T cell receptor beta chains drawn from one sample of a study of T cells after posttransplantation cyclophosphamide. The method was immunoSEQ multiplex PCR; TCRdb's version includes in-frame clones alone and lacks a portion of them. The data show several thousand clones, 70% to 75% seen once. This material consisted of PBMCs, taken 1,400 to 1,500 days after allogeneic stem cell transplant with posttransplant cyclophosphamide. All receptors come from a young adult male patient who received an allogeneic stem cell transplant from a related donor, was CMV-positive, and had acute GVHD only. The T cells may partly be graft donor cells. The conserved cysteine and the conserved F or W are not part of the CDR3 here. The D gene is left open where the match is weak.

TRBD2 TRBV10-3 12 AILAGPSTDTQY
TRBD1 TRBV5-1 14 ASSPGQGALGQPQH
TRBD1 TRBV27 11 ASSQGARSPLH
NA TRBV7-2 13 ASSLGGGVTETQY
TRBD1 TRBV19 11 ASRGQGGQPQH
TRBD1 TRBV15 12 ATSAGDSNTEAF
NA TRBV5-1 11 ASSFQGNYGYT
TRBD1 TRBV5-6 13 ASRLGQGLGTEAF
TRBD2 TRBV6-1 12 ATLLAGGPHEQF
TRBD1 TRBV9 14 ASSAVGTGANTEAF
NA TRBV2 13 ASSAGVSSYNEQF
NA TRBV6-5 10 ASRTPGNTIY
NA TRBV2 13 ASTLNRASNQPQH
NA TRBV27 12 ASKSNGGQETQY
NA TRBV7-2 12 ASSFPVPRNEQF
NA TRBV28 11 ASSLFAGDGYT
NA TRBV5-4 13 ASSAGPGVGEKLF
NA TRBV7-2 11 ASSSQVYYEQY
TRBD2 TRBV11-3 14 ASSLDKLAGVHEQF
TRBD2 TRBV29-1 11 SAERGGYNEQF
NA TRBV27 12 ASSFNGENQPQH
NA TRBV19 13 ASSLQLYISNEQF
NA TRBV4-1 12 ASSQWTPPYTQY
TRBD1 TRBV15 10 AISGQTGELF
TRBD1 TRBV28 11 ASTPGGQETQY
NA TRBV7-9 14 ASSLAYAGVNSPLH
NA TRBV5-4 13 ASSPPTGERDTQY
NA TRBV6-5 11 ASSQNRVHEQY